Listed below are T cell receptor beta chains from one sample, sequenced in a study of T cell responses to AZD1222 COVID-19 vaccine. Only in-frame clones appear in the TCRdb table, and some are missing; sequencing was by immunoSEQ multiplex PCR. The data contain 150,000 to 190,000 clones, roughly 90% of them seen just once; the ten biggest clones take up approximately 1.6%. Specimen: peripheral blood, collected 28 days after the second AZD1222 dose. The origin of the receptors is an adult who received the AZD1222 COVID-19 vaccine. Each CDR3 is given without its conserved first and last residue. Fields, in order: V gene, J gene, CDR3 protein.

v_gene: TRBV27; j_gene: TRBJ1-2; CDR3aa: ASRKRGGPRGYT
v_gene: TRBV7-3; j_gene: TRBJ2-7; CDR3aa: ASSLSGGEQY
v_gene: TRBV2; j_gene: TRBJ1-5; CDR3aa: ASTAGVAQPQH
v_gene: TRBV6-4; j_gene: TRBJ1-6; CDR3aa: ASSDSRTGTENSPLH
v_gene: TRBV5-1; j_gene: TRBJ2-7; CDR3aa: ASSLGGGSYEQY
v_gene: TRBV5-5; j_gene: TRBJ1-3; CDR3aa: ASSLTGSSGNTIY
v_gene: TRBV2; j_gene: TRBJ1-2; CDR3aa: ASSEGRSSPYGYT
v_gene: TRBV6-2/TRBV6-3; j_gene: TRBJ1-1; CDR3aa: ASSRSGGRNTEAF
v_gene: TRBV27; j_gene: TRBJ1-3; CDR3aa: ASSYRRGAGNTIY
v_gene: TRBV7-2; j_gene: TRBJ1-2; CDR3aa: ASSLTGGYGYT
v_gene: TRBV7-9; j_gene: TRBJ2-2; CDR3aa: ASTIRTATNTGELF
v_gene: TRBV3-1/TRBV3-2; j_gene: TRBJ2-2; CDR3aa: ASSQGTPRELF
v_gene: TRBV29-1; j_gene: TRBJ2-2; CDR3aa: SVEYTSTGELF
v_gene: TRBV4-2; j_gene: TRBJ2-7; CDR3aa: ASRPSGGSHEQY
v_gene: TRBV6-5; j_gene: TRBJ1-4; CDR3aa: ASRRDTDEKLF
v_gene: TRBV24-1; j_gene: TRBJ2-5; CDR3aa: ATSDLGQGGQETQY
v_gene: TRBV24-1; j_gene: TRBJ2-5; CDR3aa: ATSDPITGGDQETQY
v_gene: TRBV15; j_gene: TRBJ1-2; CDR3aa: ATSRGASGYGYT